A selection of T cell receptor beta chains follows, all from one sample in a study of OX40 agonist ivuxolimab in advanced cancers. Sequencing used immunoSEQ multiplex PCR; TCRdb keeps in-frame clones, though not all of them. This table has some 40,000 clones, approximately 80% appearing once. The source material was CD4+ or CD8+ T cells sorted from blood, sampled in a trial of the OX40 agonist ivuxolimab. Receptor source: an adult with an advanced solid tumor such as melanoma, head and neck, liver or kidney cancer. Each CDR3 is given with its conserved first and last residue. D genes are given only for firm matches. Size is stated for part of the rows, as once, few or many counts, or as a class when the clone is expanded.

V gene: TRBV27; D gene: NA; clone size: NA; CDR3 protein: CASRNGGAYEQYF
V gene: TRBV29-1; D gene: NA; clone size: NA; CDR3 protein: CSAEATNYGYTF
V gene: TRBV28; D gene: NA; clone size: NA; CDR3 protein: CASLSVLRGTSSYEQYF
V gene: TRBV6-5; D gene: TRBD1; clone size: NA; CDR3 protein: CATYQGASDTQYF
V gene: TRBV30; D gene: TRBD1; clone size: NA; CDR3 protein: CAWSVLRTGEGRTDTQYF
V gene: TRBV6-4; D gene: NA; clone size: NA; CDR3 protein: CASSVSTDNEQFF
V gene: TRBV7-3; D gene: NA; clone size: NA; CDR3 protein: CASSPSPDYNEQFF
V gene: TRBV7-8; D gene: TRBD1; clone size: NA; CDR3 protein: CASSLSPGTVGSGANVLTF
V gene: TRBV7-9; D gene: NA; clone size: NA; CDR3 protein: CASSLGPMNTEAFF
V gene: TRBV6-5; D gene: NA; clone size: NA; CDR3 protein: CASTARVDYGYTF
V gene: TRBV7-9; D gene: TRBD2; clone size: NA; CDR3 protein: CASPQTSGRPSTGELFF
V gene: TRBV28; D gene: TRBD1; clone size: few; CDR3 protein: CASSPNRGQTDTQYF
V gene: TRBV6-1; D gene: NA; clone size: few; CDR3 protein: CASIRSVDTGELFF
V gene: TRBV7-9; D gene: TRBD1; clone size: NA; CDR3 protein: CASSLTGGNEQFF
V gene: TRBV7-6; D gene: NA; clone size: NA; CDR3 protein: CASSPRGGGEQFF
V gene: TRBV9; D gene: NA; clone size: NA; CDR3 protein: CASSRGVSNQPQHF
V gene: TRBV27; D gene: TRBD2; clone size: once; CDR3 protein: CASSLSGGRSKETQYF
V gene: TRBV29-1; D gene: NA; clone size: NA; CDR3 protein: CRGGGGQGTEAFF
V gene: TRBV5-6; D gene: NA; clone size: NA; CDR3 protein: CASSFGTYGYTF
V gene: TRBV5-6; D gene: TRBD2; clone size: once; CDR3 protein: CASSLLPSGDTQYF
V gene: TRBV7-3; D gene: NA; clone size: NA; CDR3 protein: CASSFQISASTDTQYF
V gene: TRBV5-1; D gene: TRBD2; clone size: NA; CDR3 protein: CASTTSGGYNEQFF
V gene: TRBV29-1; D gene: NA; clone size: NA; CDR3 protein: CSGGQQNTEAFF
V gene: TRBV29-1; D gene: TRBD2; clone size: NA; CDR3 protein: CSVDAGTINEQFF
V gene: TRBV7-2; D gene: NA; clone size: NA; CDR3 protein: CASSLGADTQYF
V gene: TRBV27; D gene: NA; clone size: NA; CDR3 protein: CASSSVGDNEQFF
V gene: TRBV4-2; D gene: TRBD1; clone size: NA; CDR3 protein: CASSQSPGQGVNTEAFF
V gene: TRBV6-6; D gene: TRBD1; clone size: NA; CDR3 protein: CASSYMDRGTDEQYF
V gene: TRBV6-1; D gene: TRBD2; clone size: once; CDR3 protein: CASSELTSGRLSVNEQFF
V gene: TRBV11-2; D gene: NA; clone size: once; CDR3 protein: CASSLRGSETQYF
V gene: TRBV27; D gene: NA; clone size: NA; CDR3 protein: CASSGRDYGYTF
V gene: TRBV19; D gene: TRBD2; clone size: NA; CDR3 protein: CASSMTSGNTGELFF
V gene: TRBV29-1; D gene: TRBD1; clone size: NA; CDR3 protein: CSVATGGTEAFF
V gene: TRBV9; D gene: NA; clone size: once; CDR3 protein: CASSPTGAGSYGYTF
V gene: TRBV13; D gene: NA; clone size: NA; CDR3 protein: CASSFETHEPILRFF
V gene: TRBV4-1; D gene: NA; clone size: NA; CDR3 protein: CASSQGSNEQFF
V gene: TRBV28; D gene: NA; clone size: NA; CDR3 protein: CASSLWGEEKLFF
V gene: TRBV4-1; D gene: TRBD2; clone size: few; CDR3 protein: CASSQPGLAGGGNQETQYF
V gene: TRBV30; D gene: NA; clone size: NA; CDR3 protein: CAWSMGTNYNEQFF
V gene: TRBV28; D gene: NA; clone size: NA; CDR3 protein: CASSLYGGSEQYF
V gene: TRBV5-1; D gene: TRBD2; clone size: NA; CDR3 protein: CASSPGDYTDTQYF
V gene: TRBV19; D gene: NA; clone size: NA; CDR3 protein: CASTGYYNEQFF
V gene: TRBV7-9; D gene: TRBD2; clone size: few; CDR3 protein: CASSAESGRRYEQFF
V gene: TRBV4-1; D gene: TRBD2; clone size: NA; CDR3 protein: CASSRATSGRAEGQETQYF
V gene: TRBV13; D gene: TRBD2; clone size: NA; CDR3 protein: CASSLGGPAGVDIQYF
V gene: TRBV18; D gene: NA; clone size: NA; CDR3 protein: CASSPPETNTGELFF
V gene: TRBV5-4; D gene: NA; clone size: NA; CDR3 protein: CASSLRGYGYTF
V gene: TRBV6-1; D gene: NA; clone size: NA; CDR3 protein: CASSVYGGLVNTEAFF
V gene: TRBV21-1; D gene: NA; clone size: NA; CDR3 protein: CASSKGARNGYTF
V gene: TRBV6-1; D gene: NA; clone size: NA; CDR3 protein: CASSEQGDLSSYEQYF
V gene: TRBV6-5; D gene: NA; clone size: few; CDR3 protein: CASNDLGGGYGYTF
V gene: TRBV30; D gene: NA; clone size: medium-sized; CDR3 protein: CARHQGYPGELFF